This T cell receptor beta chain emerged from a study of identical twins. This CDR3 has 17 residues. The germline CDR1 and CDR2 sequences are MDHEN and SYDVKM. V was clipped by 1 base and J by 4 bases; unmatched bases: 12. This clonotype occurred a few times. Donors uniformly comprised healthy Caucasians. Unique molecular identifiers were in the cDNA, with template-switch universal primer binding. TCRdb used MiXCR to reprocess the 5' RACE reads, holding one entry per CDR3 protein. The top ten hold about 0.27% of the sample, which has 1.5 million to 2 million distinct CDR3 sequences, about 32% seen once.

Sample: cord blood. The chain employs TRBV28 and TRBJ1-2, with 7 nucleotides matching TRBD1. The sequence was obtained from a newborn girl in good health. CDR3: CASSLSGRRDRVYGYTF. The CDR3 DNA reads as TGTGCCAGCAGTTTATCGGGCCGACGGGACAGAGTCTATGGCTACACCTTC.